The source of this TCR beta chain is a study of blood T cell repertoires in COVID-19 (dated by TCRdb to about 2020). Turning to the overall study: Samples from collaborators originated in the United States, Italy and Spain and spanned both the acute and convalescent phases of COVID-19. The material from the prospective study consisted of cDNA or gDNA derived from T cells, B-cell-depleted T cells, or PBMCs. Deeply sampled blood TCRbeta repertoires from subjects exposed to, actively infected with, or recovered from COVID-19 were included in the dataset. The repertoires were made available in a free public database intended to serve as a resource for research on the immune response to SARS-CoV-2. Samples came from the ongoing ImmuneRACE study (first 160 participants) plus 1,254 subjects from 6 global collaborators. The sample metadata nearly always contained a de-identified subject ID, COVID-19 status, age in years and sex. Where available, HLA class I and class II types were taken from metadata supplied by the sample provider and were not determined by assay-based typing. General conclusions and limits of the study: Clinical and demographic metadata were provided uncurated, with the amount varying by source and participant.

Of note for this clone: Which antigen it targets is not known. The input lacks base qualities; no much larger clone sits a single base away.

TCRbeta CDR3 regions were amplified from genomic DNA using the immunoSEQ Assay, a bias-controlled multiplex PCR. Regarding the original processing steps: Within the assay, amplification of reference gene primers was used to estimate how many nucleated cells each sample contained. To quantify the absolute abundance of each unique TCRbeta CDR3 rearrangement, sequence reads were collapsed and filtered. For each sample, productive Simpson clonality was calculated by taking the square root of Simpson's diversity index across productive rearrangements. TCRdb's version of the immuneACCESS table is confined to in-frame rearrangements and falls short of the full clone set. An unresolved V gene accounts for under half of the shortfall where checked; the remainder is of unknown origin. V and J calls and clone size come straight from that table; D and trimming were deduced from the DNA. The sample table lists 190,000 or so clones, approximately 80% of them with a count of one. The ten largest clones capture over 9.5% of the sample.

In the prospective study, participants were about 18 to 95 years old, resided in 24 geographic areas of the United States, and were enrolled through a virtual design. In the prospective study, cohorts were assigned on the basis of participant-reported clinical history obtained from a screening survey and a study questionnaire. ImmuneRACE Cohort 3 recovered participants were defined by two consecutive negative NP/OP PCR tests, healthcare professional clearance, or symptom resolution. Each participant in the prospective study had whole blood, serum and a nasopharyngeal or oropharyngeal swab collected by mobile phlebotomists. Participants in the prospective study had the option to provide additional blood draws and questionnaires over an approximately 2-month period. Before DNA extraction, blood samples from the prospective study were shipped at room temperature or frozen. CDR1 is given as PRHDT and CDR2 as FYEKMQ, both from the germline V gene (reference sequence). From the cysteine through the phenylalanine, the CDR3 covers 15 amino acids. Here the CDR3 DNA is all that survives: 45 bases in frame from base 1. The junction shows trimming of 3 bases on V and 4 bases on J, plus 15 bases between the germline ends.

The rearranged chain carries TRBV13 and TRBJ2-5; TRBD1 could be the D gene, as 5 bases match. The receptor's source is a man aged 40-50 years who had recovered from COVID-19. Sequenced material: PBMCs or T cells enriched from blood (not recorded which). This receptor has the CDR3 CASSFSPGSLETQYF. The sequenced DNA: TGTGCCAGCAGCTTCAGTCCAGGGTCCCTAGAGACCCAGTACTTC. Here the CDR3 is joined to the reference TRBV13 and TRBJ2-5 genes, and the full variable domain is: AAGVIQSPRHLIKEKRETATLKCYPIPRHDTVYWYQQGPGQDPQFLISFYEKMQSDKGSIPDRFSAQQFSDYHSELNMSSLELGDSALYFCASSFSPGSLETQYFGPGTRLLVL.